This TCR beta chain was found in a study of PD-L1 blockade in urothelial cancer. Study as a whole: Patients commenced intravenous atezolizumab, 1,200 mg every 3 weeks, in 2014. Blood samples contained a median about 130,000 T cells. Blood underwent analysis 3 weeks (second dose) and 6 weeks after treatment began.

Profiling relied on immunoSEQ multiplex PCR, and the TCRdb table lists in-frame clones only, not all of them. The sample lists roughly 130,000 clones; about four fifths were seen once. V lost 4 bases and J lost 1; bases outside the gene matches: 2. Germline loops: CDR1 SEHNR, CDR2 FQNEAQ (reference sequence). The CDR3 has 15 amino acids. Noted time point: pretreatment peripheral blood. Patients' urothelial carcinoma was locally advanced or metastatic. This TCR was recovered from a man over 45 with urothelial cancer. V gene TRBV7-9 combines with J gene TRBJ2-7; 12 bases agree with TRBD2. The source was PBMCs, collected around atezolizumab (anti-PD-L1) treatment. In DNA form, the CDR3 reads TGTGCCAGCAGCTGGACTAGCGGGAAATCCTACGAGCAGTACTTC. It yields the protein CASSWTSGKSYEQYF. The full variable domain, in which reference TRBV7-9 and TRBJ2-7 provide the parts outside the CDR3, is DTGVSQNPRHKITKRGQNVTFRCDPISEHNRLYWYRQTLGQGPEFLTYFQNEAQLEKSRLLSDRFSAERPKGSFSTLEIQRTEQGDSAMYLCASSWTSGKSYEQYFGPGTRLTVT.